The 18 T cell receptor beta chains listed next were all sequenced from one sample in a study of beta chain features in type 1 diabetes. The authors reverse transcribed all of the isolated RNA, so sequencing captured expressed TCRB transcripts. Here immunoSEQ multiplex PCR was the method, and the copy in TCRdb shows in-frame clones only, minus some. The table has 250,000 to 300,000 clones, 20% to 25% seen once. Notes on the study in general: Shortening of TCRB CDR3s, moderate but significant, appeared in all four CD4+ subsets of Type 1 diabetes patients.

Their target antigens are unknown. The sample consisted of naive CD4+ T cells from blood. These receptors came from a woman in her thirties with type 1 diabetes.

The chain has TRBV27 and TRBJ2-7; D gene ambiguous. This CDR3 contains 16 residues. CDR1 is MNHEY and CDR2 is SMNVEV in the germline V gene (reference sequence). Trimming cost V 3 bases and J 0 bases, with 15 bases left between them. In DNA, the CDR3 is TGTGCCAGCAGTTTTGGCCCATCTTGGAGCTCCTACGAGCAGTACTTC. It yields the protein CASSFGPSWSSYEQYF.

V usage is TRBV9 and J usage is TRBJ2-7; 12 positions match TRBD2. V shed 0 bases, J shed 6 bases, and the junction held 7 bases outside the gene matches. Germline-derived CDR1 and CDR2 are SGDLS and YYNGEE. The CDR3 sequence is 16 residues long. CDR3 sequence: CASSVDPTSGSGEQYF. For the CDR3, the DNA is TGTGCCAGCAGCGTAGACCCGACTAGCGGGAGTGGCGAGCAGTACTTC.

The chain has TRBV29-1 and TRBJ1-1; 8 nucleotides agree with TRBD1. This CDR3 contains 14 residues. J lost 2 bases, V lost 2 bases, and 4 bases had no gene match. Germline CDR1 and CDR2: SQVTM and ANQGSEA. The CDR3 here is CSVEFGTGNTEAFF. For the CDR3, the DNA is TGCAGCGTTGAATTCGGGACAGGCAACACTGAAGCTTTCTTT.

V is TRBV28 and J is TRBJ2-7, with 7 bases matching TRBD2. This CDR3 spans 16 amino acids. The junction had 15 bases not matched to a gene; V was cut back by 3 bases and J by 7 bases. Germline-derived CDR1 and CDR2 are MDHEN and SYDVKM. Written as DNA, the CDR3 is TGTGCCAGCAGTTTGGGCGGGAGCGGACCCCCCCGGGAGCAGTACTTC. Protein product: CASSLGGSGPPREQYF.

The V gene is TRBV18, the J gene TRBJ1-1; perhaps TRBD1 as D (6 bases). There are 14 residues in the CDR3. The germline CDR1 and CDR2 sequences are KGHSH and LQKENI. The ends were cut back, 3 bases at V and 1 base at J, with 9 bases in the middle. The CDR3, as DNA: TGTGCCAGCTCACCTGAGACAGGGAACACTGAAGCTTTCTTT. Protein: CASSPETGNTEAFF.

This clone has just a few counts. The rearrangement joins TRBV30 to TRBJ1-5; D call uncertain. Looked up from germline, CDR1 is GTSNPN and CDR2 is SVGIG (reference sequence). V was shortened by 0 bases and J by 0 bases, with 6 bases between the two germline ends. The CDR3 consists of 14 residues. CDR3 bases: TGTGCCTGGAGTGTGGACTATAGCAATCAGCCCCAGCATTTT. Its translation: CAWSVDYSNQPQHF.

The CDR3: CARQGQGNTEAFF. DNA for the CDR3: TGTGCCAGGCAGGGGCAAGGGAACACTGAAGCTTTCTTT. The chain uses TRBV6-4 and TRBJ1-1, with D perhaps matching TRBD1 (6 bases). The V gene's germline CDR1 is MRHNA and CDR2 SNTAGT. V lost 9 bases, J lost 1 base, and 12 bases lay in between. The CDR3 has 13 residues.

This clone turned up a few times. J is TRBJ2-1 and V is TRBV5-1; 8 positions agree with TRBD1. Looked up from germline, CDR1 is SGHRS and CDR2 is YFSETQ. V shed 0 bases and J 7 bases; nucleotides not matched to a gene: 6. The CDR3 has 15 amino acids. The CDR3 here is CASSLGPGGANEQFF. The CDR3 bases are TGCGCCAGCAGCTTGGGGCCAGGGGGCGCGAATGAGCAGTTCTTC.

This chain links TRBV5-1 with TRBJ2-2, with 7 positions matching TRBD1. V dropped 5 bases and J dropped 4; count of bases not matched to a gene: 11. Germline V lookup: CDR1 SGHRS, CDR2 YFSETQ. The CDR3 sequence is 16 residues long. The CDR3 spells CASSHRQGGGTGELFF. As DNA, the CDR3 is TGCGCCAGCAGTCATAGACAGGGTGGCGGCACCGGGGAGCTGTTTTTT. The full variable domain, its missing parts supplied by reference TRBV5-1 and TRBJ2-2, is KAGVTQTPRYLIKTRGQQVTLSCSPISGHRSVSWYQQTPGQGLQFLFEYFSETQRNKGNFPGRFSGRQFSNSRSEMNVSTLELGDSALYLCASSHRQGGGTGELFFGEGSRLTVL.

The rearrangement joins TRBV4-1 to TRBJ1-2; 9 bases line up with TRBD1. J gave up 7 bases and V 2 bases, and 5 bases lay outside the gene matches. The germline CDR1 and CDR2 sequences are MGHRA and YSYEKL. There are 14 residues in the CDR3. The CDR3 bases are TGCGCCAGCAGCCAACCGGGACAGGGAGGTGGCTACACCTTC. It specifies CASSQPGQGGGYTF.

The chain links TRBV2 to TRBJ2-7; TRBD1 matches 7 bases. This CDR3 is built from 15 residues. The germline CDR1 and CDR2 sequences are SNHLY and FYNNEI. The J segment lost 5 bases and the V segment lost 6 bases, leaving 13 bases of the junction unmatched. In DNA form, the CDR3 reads TGTGCCAGCAGAGAACAGGGGATATTTTACCACGAGCAGTACTTC. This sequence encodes CASREQGIFYHEQYF.

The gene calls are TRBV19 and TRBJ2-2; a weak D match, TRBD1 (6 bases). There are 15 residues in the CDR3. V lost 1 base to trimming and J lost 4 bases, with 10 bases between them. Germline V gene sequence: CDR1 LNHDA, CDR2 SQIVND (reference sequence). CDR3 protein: CASSIVTGITGELFF. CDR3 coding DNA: TGTGCCAGTAGTATAGTAACAGGGATCACCGGGGAGCTGTTTTTT.

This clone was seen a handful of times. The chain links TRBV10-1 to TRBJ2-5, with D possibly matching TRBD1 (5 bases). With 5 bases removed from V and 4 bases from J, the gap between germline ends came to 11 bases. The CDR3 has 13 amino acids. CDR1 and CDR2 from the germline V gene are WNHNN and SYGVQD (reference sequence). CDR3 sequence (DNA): TGCGCCAGCAGTCTCCACACAGGAGAGACCCAGTACTTC. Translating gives CASSLHTGETQYF.

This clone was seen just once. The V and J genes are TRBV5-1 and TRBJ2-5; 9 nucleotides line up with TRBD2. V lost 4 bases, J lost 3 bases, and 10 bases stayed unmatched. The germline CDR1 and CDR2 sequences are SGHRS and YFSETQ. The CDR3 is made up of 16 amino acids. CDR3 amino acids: CASSHGLARGEETQYF. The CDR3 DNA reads TGCGCCAGCAGCCACGGACTAGCGAGGGGGGAAGAGACCCAGTACTTC.

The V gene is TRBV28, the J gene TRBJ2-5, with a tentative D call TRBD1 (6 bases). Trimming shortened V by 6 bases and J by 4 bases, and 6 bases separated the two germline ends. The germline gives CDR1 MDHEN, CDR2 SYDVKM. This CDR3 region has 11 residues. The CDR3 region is CASRGGETQYF. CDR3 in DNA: TGTGCCAGCAGAGGGGGAGAGACCCAGTACTTC.

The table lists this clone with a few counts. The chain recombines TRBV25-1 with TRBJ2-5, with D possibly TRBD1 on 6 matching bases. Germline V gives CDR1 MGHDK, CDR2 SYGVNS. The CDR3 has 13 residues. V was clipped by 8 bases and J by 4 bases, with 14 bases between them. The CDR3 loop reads CASGNRARETQYF. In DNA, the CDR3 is TGTGCCAGCGGGAACAGGGCCCGAGAGACCCAGTACTTC.

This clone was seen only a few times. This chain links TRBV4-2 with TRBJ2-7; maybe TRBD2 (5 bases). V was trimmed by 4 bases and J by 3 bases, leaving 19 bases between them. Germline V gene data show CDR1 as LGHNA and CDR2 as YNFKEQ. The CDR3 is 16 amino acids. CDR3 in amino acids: CASSPVTRTDYYEQYF. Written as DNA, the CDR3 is TGTGCCAGCAGCCCCGTTACTCGGACTGACTACTACGAGCAGTACTTC.

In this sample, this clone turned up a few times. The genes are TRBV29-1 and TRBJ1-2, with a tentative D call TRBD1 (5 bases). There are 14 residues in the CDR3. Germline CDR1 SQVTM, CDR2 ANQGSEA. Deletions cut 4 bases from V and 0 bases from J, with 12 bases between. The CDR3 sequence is CSVGQRLANYGYTF. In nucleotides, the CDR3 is TGCAGCGTTGGACAGAGATTAGCTAACTATGGCTACACCTTC.